This is a list of T cell receptor beta chains from one sample in a study of radiotherapy plus CTLA-4 blockade in lung cancer. Measured with immunoSEQ multiplex PCR; TCRdb has only the in-frame clones, and not every one. The sample lists tens of thousands of clones; roughly 79% were seen once. Sequences were derived from peripheral blood, sampled from a patient treated with radiotherapy plus ipilimumab. These receptors were obtained from a human donor with non-small cell lung cancer who had a partial response to radiotherapy plus ipilimumab. Some clones in this sample may be carry-over from other donors' samples. CDR3s include the opening cysteine and the closing phenylalanine or tryptophan. Each record gives: D gene, clone size, V gene, J gene, CDR3 protein, CDR3 DNA. A D gene is named only where the DNA matches it firmly. Size values are once, few and many counts, or a class for expanded clones, and some rows have none.

d_call: TRBD2; clone_size: .; v_call: TRBV11-3; j_call: TRBJ2-3; cdr3_aa: CASSLHSGGAADTQYF; cdr3_nt: TGTGCCAGCAGCTTACATTCCGGGGGGGCCGCAGATACGCAGTATTTT
d_call: .; clone_size: once; v_call: TRBV7-9; j_call: TRBJ2-5; cdr3_aa: CASSLAALPPYF; cdr3_nt: TGTGCCAGCAGCTTAGCGGCTCTTCCACCGTACTTC
d_call: TRBD1; clone_size: .; v_call: TRBV5-1; j_call: TRBJ2-1; cdr3_aa: CASSSPGQGFRNEQFF; cdr3_nt: TGCGCCAGCAGCTCTCCGGGACAGGGGTTTCGGAATGAGCAGTTCTTC
d_call: TRBD1; clone_size: .; v_call: TRBV29-1; j_call: TRBJ1-1; cdr3_aa: CSVDTTGGVNTEAFF; cdr3_nt: TGCAGCGTCGACACAACAGGGGGTGTGAACACTGAAGCTTTCTTT
d_call: .; clone_size: .; v_call: TRBV5-1; j_call: TRBJ2-5; cdr3_aa: CASSPVGGTDYQETQYF; cdr3_nt: TGCGCCAGCAGCCCGGTAGGCGGGACGGACTACCAAGAGACCCAGTACTTC
d_call: TRBD1; clone_size: .; v_call: TRBV2; j_call: TRBJ2-7; cdr3_aa: CASSADRGYEQYF; cdr3_nt: TGTGCCAGCAGTGCTGACAGGGGATACGAGCAGTACTTC
d_call: .; clone_size: .; v_call: TRBV6-5; j_call: TRBJ2-3; cdr3_aa: CASVLPPDTQYF; cdr3_nt: TGTGCCAGCGTCCTACCCCCCGATACGCAGTATTTT
d_call: TRBD2; clone_size: .; v_call: TRBV10-1; j_call: TRBJ2-7; cdr3_aa: CASSASGGVGSYEQYF; cdr3_nt: TGCGCCAGCAGTGCCTCGGGAGGGGTAGGTTCCTACGAGCAGTACTTC
d_call: .; clone_size: .; v_call: TRBV6-1; j_call: TRBJ1-2; cdr3_aa: CASSEGAVYGYTF; cdr3_nt: TGTGCCAGCAGTGAAGGGGCCGTCTATGGCTACACCTTC
d_call: .; clone_size: .; v_call: TRBV28; j_call: TRBJ2-7; cdr3_aa: CASSAPTDEQYF; cdr3_nt: TGTGCCAGCAGTGCCCCAACGGACGAGCAGTACTTC
d_call: TRBD1; clone_size: .; v_call: TRBV4-1; j_call: TRBJ1-5; cdr3_aa: CASSYQQGEDQPQHF; cdr3_nt: TGCGCCAGCAGCTATCAACAGGGGGAAGATCAGCCCCAGCATTTT
d_call: .; clone_size: .; v_call: TRBV7-9; j_call: TRBJ2-7; cdr3_aa: CASSLALGNEQYF; cdr3_nt: TGTGCCAGCAGCTTAGCGCTAGGTAACGAGCAGTACTTC
d_call: .; clone_size: .; v_call: TRBV15; j_call: TRBJ2-6; cdr3_aa: CATSRDVSGANVLTF; cdr3_nt: TGTGCCACCAGCAGAGACGTATCTGGGGCCAACGTCCTGACTTTC
d_call: .; clone_size: .; v_call: TRBV9; j_call: TRBJ2-3; cdr3_aa: CASSQRTASTDTQYF; cdr3_nt: TGTGCCAGCAGCCAGAGGACAGCTAGCACAGATACGCAGTATTTT
d_call: TRBD2; clone_size: .; v_call: TRBV28; j_call: TRBJ2-3; cdr3_aa: CASPAGLASTDTQYF; cdr3_nt: TGTGCCAGCCCGGCGGGACTAGCGAGCACAGATACGCAGTATTTT
d_call: .; clone_size: .; v_call: TRBV19; j_call: TRBJ1-1; cdr3_aa: CASSISGGRIEAFF; cdr3_nt: TGTGCCAGTAGTATTAGTGGAGGCCGTATTGAAGCTTTCTTT
d_call: .; clone_size: .; v_call: TRBV11-3; j_call: TRBJ1-1; cdr3_aa: CASRSTGVAEAFF; cdr3_nt: TGTGCCAGCAGATCCACAGGCGTGGCTGAAGCTTTCTTT
d_call: TRBD1; clone_size: .; v_call: TRBV5-1; j_call: TRBJ2-5; cdr3_aa: CASSRTGEYQETQYF; cdr3_nt: TGCGCCAGCAGCCGGACAGGCGAGTACCAAGAGACCCAGTACTTC
d_call: .; clone_size: few; v_call: TRBV14; j_call: TRBJ1-1; cdr3_aa: CASSQVRTALGNTEAFF; cdr3_nt: TGTGCCAGCAGCCAAGTTCGGACAGCCCTAGGGAACACTGAAGCTTTCTTT
d_call: TRBD1; clone_size: .; v_call: TRBV27; j_call: TRBJ2-7; cdr3_aa: CASSLRDSTSYEQYF; cdr3_nt: TGTGCCAGCAGTTTACGGGACAGCACGTCCTACGAGCAGTACTTC
d_call: .; clone_size: .; v_call: TRBV30; j_call: TRBJ1-5; cdr3_aa: CAWSVRGNQPQHF; cdr3_nt: TGTGCCTGGAGTGTACGCGGCAATCAGCCCCAGCATTTT
d_call: .; clone_size: .; v_call: TRBV28; j_call: TRBJ2-1; cdr3_aa: CASSTRYNEQFF; cdr3_nt: TGTGCCAGCAGTACTAGGTACAATGAGCAGTTCTTC
d_call: TRBD2; clone_size: once; v_call: TRBV30; j_call: TRBJ2-3; cdr3_aa: CAWSIAGDSDTQYF; cdr3_nt: TGTGCCTGGAGCATAGCGGGAGACTCAGATACGCAGTATTTT
d_call: .; clone_size: .; v_call: TRBV7-9; j_call: TRBJ2-3; cdr3_aa: CASSLGGGGTQYF; cdr3_nt: TGTGCCAGCAGCTTAGGGGGCGGCGGTACGCAGTATTTT
d_call: TRBD1; clone_size: few; v_call: TRBV4-3; j_call: TRBJ1-4; cdr3_aa: CASSHGTAKNEKLFF; cdr3_nt: TGCGCCAGCAGCCACGGGACAGCCAAGAATGAAAAACTGTTTTTT
d_call: TRBD1; clone_size: .; v_call: TRBV6-1; j_call: TRBJ2-3; cdr3_aa: CASYRGNTDTQYF; cdr3_nt: TGTGCCAGCTACAGGGGGAACACAGATACGCAGTATTTT
d_call: .; clone_size: once; v_call: TRBV20-1; j_call: TRBJ2-7; cdr3_aa: CSAFAYEQYF; cdr3_nt: TGCAGTGCTTTCGCCTACGAGCAGTACTTC
d_call: .; clone_size: .; v_call: TRBV19; j_call: TRBJ1-5; cdr3_aa: CASSTRAYSNQPQHF; cdr3_nt: TGTGCCAGTAGTACCAGGGCTTATAGCAATCAGCCCCAGCATTTT
d_call: TRBD1; clone_size: few; v_call: TRBV2; j_call: TRBJ2-7; cdr3_aa: CAIGQETGSYEQYF; cdr3_nt: TGTGCCATCGGTCAGGAGACAGGGTCGTACGAGCAGTACTTC
d_call: .; clone_size: .; v_call: TRBV11-2; j_call: TRBJ1-1; cdr3_aa: CASSLKGVRNTEAFF; cdr3_nt: TGTGCCAGCAGCTTAAAGGGAGTCAGAAACACTGAAGCTTTCTTT
d_call: TRBD2; clone_size: .; v_call: TRBV15; j_call: TRBJ2-1; cdr3_aa: CATSPRGAGAVIDEQFF; cdr3_nt: TGTGCCACCAGCCCCCGTGGGGCGGGAGCGGTTATTGATGAGCAGTTCTTC
d_call: TRBD1; clone_size: .; v_call: TRBV19; j_call: TRBJ1-6; cdr3_aa: CASSIGQGSSYNSPLHF; cdr3_nt: TGTGCCAGTAGTATCGGACAGGGAAGCTCCTATAATTCACCCCTCCACTTT
d_call: .; clone_size: .; v_call: TRBV6-5; j_call: TRBJ2-1; cdr3_aa: CASSIRTKRGEQFF; cdr3_nt: TGTGCCAGCAGTATCAGGACAAAACGAGGAGAGCAGTTCTTC
d_call: TRBD1; clone_size: .; v_call: TRBV19; j_call: TRBJ1-1; cdr3_aa: CASSARTGALQAFF; cdr3_nt: TGTGCCAGTAGTGCGAGGACAGGGGCCCTGCAAGCTTTCTTT
d_call: TRBD2; clone_size: .; v_call: TRBV7-9; j_call: TRBJ2-3; cdr3_aa: CASSLLGRAYSYF; cdr3_nt: TGTGCCAGCAGCTTACTCGGGAGGGCATACTCGTATTTT
d_call: TRBD1; clone_size: .; v_call: TRBV7-2; j_call: TRBJ2-7; cdr3_aa: CASSFHRGSEQYF; cdr3_nt: TGTGCCAGCAGCTTTCACAGGGGTTCCGAGCAGTACTTC
d_call: TRBD1; clone_size: few; v_call: TRBV9; j_call: TRBJ1-4; cdr3_aa: CASSDPGQGAPDEKLFF; cdr3_nt: TGTGCCAGCAGCGATCCGGGACAGGGGGCGCCGGATGAAAAACTGTTTTTT
d_call: TRBD2; clone_size: .; v_call: TRBV7-3; j_call: TRBJ2-1; cdr3_aa: CASSLLGLAGGPRNEQFF; cdr3_nt: TGTGCCAGCAGCTTATTAGGACTAGCGGGAGGGCCCCGCAATGAGCAGTTCTTC
d_call: TRBD2; clone_size: .; v_call: TRBV9; j_call: TRBJ2-1; cdr3_aa: CASSVAGGGTSGYNEQFF; cdr3_nt: TGTGCCAGCAGCGTAGCGGGTGGAGGGACTAGCGGTTACAATGAGCAGTTCTTC
d_call: TRBD2; clone_size: .; v_call: TRBV7-2; j_call: TRBJ2-7; cdr3_aa: CASSFGTSGESYEQYF; cdr3_nt: TGTGCCAGCAGCTTCGGGACTAGCGGGGAATCCTACGAGCAGTACTTC
d_call: .; clone_size: .; v_call: TRBV28; j_call: TRBJ2-1; cdr3_aa: CASSFSGLSYNEQFF; cdr3_nt: TGTGCCAGCAGTTTTTCCGGACTGTCCTACAATGAGCAGTTCTTC
d_call: TRBD2; clone_size: .; v_call: TRBV9; j_call: TRBJ2-5; cdr3_aa: CASSVRGGSETQYF; cdr3_nt: TGTGCCAGCAGCGTACGGGGGGGCTCGGAGACCCAGTACTTC
d_call: .; clone_size: .; v_call: TRBV5-1; j_call: TRBJ2-7; cdr3_aa: CASSPLQGLGEQYF; cdr3_nt: TGCGCCAGCAGCCCATTACAGGGCTTGGGCGAGCAGTACTTC
d_call: .; clone_size: .; v_call: TRBV6-5; j_call: TRBJ2-1; cdr3_aa: CASNSGDYNEQFF; cdr3_nt: TGTGCCAGCAATTCCGGGGACTACAATGAGCAGTTCTTC
d_call: .; clone_size: few; v_call: TRBV2; j_call: TRBJ1-4; cdr3_aa: CASYPRQSNEKLFF; cdr3_nt: TGTGCCAGCTACCCGCGACAGAGTAATGAAAAACTGTTTTTT
d_call: .; clone_size: .; v_call: TRBV7-9; j_call: TRBJ1-3; cdr3_aa: CASSFPTGDSGNTIYF; cdr3_nt: TGTGCCAGCAGCTTCCCGACAGGAGACTCTGGAAACACCATATATTTT
d_call: .; clone_size: .; v_call: TRBV11-3; j_call: TRBJ1-2; cdr3_aa: CASSLGGEDGYTF; cdr3_nt: TGTGCCAGCAGCTTAGGGGGAGAGGATGGCTACACCTTC
d_call: .; clone_size: .; v_call: TRBV5-1; j_call: TRBJ2-3; cdr3_aa: CASSLSSGRSTDTQYF; cdr3_nt: TGCGCCAGCAGCTTAAGTAGCGGACGCAGCACAGATACGCAGTATTTT
d_call: .; clone_size: .; v_call: TRBV5-1; j_call: TRBJ2-2; cdr3_aa: CASRSWAGIRTGELFF; cdr3_nt: TGCGCCAGCAGATCATGGGCTGGAATTCGGACCGGGGAGCTGTTTTTT
d_call: TRBD1; clone_size: few; v_call: TRBV28; j_call: TRBJ2-3; cdr3_aa: CASSSQDRGRADTQYF; cdr3_nt: TGTGCCAGCAGTTCTCAGGACAGGGGGCGAGCAGATACGCAGTATTTT
d_call: TRBD2; clone_size: .; v_call: TRBV29-1; j_call: TRBJ2-7; cdr3_aa: CSVGPGLAGGPSQYF; cdr3_nt: TGCAGCGTTGGTCCGGGACTAGCGGGAGGACCCTCGCAGTACTTC